The clone carrying this T cell receptor beta chain has more than one count but fewer than ten. The data originate from a study of cytomegalovirus exposure and HLA in healthy donors. Clones were read by immunoSEQ multiplex PCR, and TCRdb kept only the in-frame ones, dropping some. The table shows about 360,000 clones, with more than 80% occurring only once. The clonotype was recovered from a woman aged 18-29 years in good health and CMV-seronegative. Source material: PBMCs.

The DNA of the CDR3 is TGTGCCAGCAGCTTGGCCAGTTACTCTGGGGCCAACGTCCTGACTTTC. Its protein is CASSLASYSGANVLTF. V and J are TRBV5-6 and TRBJ2-6; no clear D gene. There are 16 residues in the CDR3. Germline CDR1 and CDR2: SGHDT and YYEEEE. V was cut by 0 bases and J by 0 bases, with 7 bases left in between.